The sequence of this T cell receptor beta chain was determined in a study of T cells after yellow fever vaccination. This clonotype was picked up a small number of times. TCRdb re-called the 5' RACE reads through MiXCR, storing one row per CDR3 protein. The sample includes 250,000 to 400,000 distinct CDR3 sequences, 4% to 5.5% of them seen just once. The TCR comes from a man aged 18 to 30 who received the YFV17D yellow fever vaccine. The specimen comprised PBMCs, sampled 15 days after the yellow fever booster vaccination.

CDR3 coding DNA: TGCGCCAGCAGCTTGGTTCCAGGGATAAGAGGAGGCACCGGGGAGCTGTTTTTT. It yields the protein CASSLVPGIRGGTGELFF. The chain combines TRBV5-1 with TRBJ2-2, with D perhaps given as TRBD1 or TRBD2 (5 bases each). Trimming left V 0 bases short and J 4 bases short, with 19 bases between. The length of the CDR3 is 18 residues. Per the germline V gene, CDR1 is SGHRS and CDR2 is YFSETQ.